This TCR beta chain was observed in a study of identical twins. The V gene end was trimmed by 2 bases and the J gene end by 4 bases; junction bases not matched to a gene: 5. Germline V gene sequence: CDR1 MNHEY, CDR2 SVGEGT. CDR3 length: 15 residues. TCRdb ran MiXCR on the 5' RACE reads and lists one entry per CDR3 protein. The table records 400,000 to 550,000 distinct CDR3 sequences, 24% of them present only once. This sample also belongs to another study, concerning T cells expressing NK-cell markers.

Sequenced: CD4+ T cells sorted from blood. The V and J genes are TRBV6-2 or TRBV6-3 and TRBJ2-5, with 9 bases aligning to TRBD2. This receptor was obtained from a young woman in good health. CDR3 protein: CASSYGGSGRETQYF. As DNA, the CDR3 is TGTGCCAGCAGTTACGGCGGTAGCGGGAGAGAGACCCAGTACTTC.